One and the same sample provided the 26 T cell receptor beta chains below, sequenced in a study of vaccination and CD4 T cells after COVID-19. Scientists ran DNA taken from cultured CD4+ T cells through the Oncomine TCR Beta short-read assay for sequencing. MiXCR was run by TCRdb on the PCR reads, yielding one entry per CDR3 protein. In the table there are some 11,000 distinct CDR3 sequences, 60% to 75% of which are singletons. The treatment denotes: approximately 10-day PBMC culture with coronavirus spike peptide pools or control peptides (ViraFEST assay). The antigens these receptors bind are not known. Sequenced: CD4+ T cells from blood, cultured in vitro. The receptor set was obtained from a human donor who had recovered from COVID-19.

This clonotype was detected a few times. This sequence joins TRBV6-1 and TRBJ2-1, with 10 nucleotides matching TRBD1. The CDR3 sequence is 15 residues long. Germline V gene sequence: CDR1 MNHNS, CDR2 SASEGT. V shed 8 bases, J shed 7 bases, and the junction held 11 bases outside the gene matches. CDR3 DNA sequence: TGTGCCAGCTTAACACGGGACAGGGGTGGGAATGAGCAGTTCTTC. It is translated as CASLTRDRGGNEQFF.

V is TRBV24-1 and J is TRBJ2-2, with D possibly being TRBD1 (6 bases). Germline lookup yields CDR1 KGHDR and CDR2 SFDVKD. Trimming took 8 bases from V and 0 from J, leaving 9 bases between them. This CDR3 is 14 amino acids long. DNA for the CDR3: TGTGCCACCAAACAGGGAGCGAACACCGGGGAGCTGTTTTTT. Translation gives CATKQGANTGELFF.

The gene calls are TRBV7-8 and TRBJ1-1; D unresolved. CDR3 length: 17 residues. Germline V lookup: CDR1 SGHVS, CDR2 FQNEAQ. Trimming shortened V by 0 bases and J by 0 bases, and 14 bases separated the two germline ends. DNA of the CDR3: TGTGCCAGCAGCTTAGCCTTCCGGGCTAGAATGAACACTGAAGCTTTCTTT. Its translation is CASSLAFRARMNTEAFF.

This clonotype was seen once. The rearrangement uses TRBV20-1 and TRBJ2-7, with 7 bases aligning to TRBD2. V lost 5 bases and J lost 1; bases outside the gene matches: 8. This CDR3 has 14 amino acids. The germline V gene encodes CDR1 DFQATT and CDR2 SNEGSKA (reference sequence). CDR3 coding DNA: TGCAGTGCTTCCAAGCGGGGCCTATCCTACGAGCAGTACTTC. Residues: CSASKRGLSYEQYF.

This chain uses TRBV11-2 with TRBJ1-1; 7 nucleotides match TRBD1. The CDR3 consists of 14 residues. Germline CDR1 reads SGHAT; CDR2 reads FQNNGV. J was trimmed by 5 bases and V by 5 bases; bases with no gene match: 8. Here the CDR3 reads CASSNDRVGTEAFF. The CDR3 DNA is TGTGCCAGCAGCAACGACAGGGTAGGAACTGAAGCTTTCTTT.

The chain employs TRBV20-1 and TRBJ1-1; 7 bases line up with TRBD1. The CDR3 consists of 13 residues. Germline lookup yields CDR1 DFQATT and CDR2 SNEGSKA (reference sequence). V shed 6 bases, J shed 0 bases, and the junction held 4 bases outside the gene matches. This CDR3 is CSAKGQLNTEAFF. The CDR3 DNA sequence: TGCAGTGCAAAGGGACAGTTGAACACTGAAGCTTTCTTT.

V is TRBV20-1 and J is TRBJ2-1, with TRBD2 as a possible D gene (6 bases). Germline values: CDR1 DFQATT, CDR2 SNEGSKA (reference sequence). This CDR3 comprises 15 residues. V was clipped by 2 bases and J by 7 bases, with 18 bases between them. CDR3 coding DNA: TGCAGTGCTAGATCTCTAGCGAGGGCGGGAAATGAGCAGTTCTTC. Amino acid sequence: CSARSLARAGNEQFF.

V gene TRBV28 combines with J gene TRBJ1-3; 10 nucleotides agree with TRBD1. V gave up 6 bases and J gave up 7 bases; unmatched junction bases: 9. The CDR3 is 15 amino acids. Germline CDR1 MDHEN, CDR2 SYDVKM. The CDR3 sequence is CASSKTGGVRNTIYF. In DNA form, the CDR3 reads TGTGCCAGCAGCAAGACAGGGGGCGTCAGGAACACCATATATTTT.

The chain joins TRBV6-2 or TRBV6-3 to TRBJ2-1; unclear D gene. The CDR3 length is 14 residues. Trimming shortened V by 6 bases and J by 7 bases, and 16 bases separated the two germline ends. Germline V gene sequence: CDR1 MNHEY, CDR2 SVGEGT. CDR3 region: CASSNTVDVNEQFF. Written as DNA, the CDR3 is TGTGCCAGCAGCAACACAGTGGACGTAAATGAGCAGTTCTTC.

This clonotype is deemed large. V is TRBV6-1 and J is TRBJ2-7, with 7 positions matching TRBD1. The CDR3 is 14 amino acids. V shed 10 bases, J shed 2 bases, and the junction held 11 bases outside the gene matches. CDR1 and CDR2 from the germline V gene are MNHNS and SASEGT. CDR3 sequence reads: CATATDRAPYEQYF. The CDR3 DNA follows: TGTGCCACCGCGACTGACAGGGCCCCCTACGAGCAGTACTTC.

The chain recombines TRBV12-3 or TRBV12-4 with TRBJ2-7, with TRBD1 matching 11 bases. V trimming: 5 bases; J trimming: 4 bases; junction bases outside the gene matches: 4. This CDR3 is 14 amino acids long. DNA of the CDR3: TGTGCCAGCAGTCCGGGACAGGGGGGGTACGAGCAGTACTTC. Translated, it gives CASSPGQGGYEQYF.

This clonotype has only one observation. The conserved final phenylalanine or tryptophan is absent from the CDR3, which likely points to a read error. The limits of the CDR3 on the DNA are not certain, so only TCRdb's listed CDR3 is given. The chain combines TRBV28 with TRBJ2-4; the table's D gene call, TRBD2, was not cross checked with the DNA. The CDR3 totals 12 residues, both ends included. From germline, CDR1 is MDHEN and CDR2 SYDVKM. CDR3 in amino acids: CASSSARAGWYL.

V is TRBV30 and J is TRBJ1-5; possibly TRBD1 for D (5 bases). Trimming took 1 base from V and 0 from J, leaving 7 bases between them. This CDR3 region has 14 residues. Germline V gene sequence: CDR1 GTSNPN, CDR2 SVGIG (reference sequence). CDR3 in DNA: TGTGCCTGGAGTGGAGGGGATAGCAATCAGCCCCAGCATTTT. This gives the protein CAWSGGDSNQPQHF.

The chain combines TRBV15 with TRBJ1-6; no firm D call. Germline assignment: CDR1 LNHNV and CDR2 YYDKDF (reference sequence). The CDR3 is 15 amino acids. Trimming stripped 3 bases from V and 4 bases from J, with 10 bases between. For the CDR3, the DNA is TGTGCCACCAGCAGGGGCCGCGGGTATAATTCACCCCTCCACTTT. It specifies CATSRGRGYNSPLHF.

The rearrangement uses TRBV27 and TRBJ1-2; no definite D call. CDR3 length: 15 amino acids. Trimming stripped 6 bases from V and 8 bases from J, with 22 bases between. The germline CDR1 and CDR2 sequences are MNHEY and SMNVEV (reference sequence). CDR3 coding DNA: TGTGCCAGCAGGACGATCCGGGAAGCTGTGGAGGGCTACACCTTC. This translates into CASRTIREAVEGYTF.

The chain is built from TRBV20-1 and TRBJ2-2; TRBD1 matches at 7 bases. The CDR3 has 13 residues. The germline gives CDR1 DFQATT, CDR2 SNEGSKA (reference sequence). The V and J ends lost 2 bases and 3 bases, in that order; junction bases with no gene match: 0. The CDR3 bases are TGCAGTGCTAGACAGGGGGACACCGGGGAGCTGTTTTTT. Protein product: CSARQGDTGELFF.

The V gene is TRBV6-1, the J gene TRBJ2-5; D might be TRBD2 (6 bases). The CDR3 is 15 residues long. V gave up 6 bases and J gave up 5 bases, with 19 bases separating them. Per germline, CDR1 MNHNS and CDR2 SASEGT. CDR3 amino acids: CASRTFSGSGETQYF. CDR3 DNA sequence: TGTGCCAGCAGAACATTTAGCGGCTCTGGTGAGACCCAGTACTTC.

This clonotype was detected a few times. The CDR3 DNA sequence: TGTGCCAGCAGCAAAGAGGGGTCGGATAGGTGTCAGCCCCAGCATTTT. As protein: CASSKEGSDRCQPQHF. V is TRBV21-1 and J is TRBJ1-5; the table's TRBD1 call for D was not verified on the DNA. TRBV21-1 is marked as a pseudogene. The CDR3 totals 16 residues.

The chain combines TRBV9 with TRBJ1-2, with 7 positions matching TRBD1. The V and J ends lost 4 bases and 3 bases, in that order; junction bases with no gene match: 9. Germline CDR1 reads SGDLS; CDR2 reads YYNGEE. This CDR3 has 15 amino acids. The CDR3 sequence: CASSPQGSGYYGYTF. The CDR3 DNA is TGTGCCAGCAGCCCACAGGGGTCCGGTTACTATGGCTACACCTTC.

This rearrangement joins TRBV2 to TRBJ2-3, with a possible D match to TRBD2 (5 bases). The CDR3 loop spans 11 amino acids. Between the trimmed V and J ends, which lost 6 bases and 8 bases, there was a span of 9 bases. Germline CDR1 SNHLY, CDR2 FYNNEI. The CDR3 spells CASRILVTQYF. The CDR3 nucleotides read TGTGCCAGCAGGATACTAGTTACGCAGTATTTT.

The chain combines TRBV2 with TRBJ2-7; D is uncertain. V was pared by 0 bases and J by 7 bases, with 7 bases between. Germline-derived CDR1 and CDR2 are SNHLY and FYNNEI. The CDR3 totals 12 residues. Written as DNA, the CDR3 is TGTGCCAGCAGTGAAGCGGCGTGGGAGCAGTACTTC. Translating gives CASSEAAWEQYF.

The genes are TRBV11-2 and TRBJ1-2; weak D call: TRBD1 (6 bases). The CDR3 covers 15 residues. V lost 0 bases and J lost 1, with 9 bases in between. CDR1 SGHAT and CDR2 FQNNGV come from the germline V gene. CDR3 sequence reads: CASSLESRGNYGYTF. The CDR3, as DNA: TGTGCCAGCAGCTTAGAGAGCAGGGGTAACTATGGCTACACCTTC.

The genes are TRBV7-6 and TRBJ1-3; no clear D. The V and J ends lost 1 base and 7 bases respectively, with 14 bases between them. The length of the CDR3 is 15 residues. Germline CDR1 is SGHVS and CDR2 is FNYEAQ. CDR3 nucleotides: TGTGCCAGCAGCTTAGTAACGGGGTTCCGGAACACCATATATTTT. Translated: CASSLVTGFRNTIYF.

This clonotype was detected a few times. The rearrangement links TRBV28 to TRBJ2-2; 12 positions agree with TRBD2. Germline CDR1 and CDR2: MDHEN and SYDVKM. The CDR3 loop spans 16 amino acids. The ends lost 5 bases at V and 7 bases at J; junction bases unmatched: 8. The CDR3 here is CASSTPSGRAVGELFF. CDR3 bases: TGTGCCAGCAGTACTCCTAGCGGGAGGGCGGTCGGGGAGCTGTTTTTT.

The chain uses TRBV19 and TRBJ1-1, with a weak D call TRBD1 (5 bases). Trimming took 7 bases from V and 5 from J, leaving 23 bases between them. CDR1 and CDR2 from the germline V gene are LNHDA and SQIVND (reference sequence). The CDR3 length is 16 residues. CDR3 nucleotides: TGTGCCAGTATGGGGACGAGAGTAAATCGTTGGACTGAAGCTTTCTTT. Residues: CASMGTRVNRWTEAFF.

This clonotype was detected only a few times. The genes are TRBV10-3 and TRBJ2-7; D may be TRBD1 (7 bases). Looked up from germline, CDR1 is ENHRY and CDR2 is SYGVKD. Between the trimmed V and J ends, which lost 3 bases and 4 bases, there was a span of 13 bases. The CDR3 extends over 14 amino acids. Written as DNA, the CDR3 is TGTGCCATCAGTGATATGGCAGGGGGGTACGAGCAGTACTTC. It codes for CAISDMAGGYEQYF.